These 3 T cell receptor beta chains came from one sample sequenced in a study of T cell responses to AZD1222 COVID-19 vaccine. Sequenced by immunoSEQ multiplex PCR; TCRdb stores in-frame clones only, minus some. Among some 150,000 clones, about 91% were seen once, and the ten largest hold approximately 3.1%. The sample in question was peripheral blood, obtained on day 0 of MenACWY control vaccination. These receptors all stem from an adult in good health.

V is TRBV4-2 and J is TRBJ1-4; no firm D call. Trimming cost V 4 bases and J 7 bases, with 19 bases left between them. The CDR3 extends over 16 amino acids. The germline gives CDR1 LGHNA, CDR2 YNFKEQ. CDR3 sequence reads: CASSRERSQPPEKLFF. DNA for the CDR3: TGTGCCAGCAGCCGCGAGAGGAGTCAGCCGCCTGAAAAACTGTTTTTT.

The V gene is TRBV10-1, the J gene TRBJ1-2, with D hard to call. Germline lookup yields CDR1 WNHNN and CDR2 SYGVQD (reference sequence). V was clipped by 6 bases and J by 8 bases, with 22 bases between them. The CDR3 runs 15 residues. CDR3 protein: CASSVQTTLRAGYTF. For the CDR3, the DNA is TGCGCCAGCAGCGTACAGACTACGCTTCGAGCCGGCTACACCTTC.

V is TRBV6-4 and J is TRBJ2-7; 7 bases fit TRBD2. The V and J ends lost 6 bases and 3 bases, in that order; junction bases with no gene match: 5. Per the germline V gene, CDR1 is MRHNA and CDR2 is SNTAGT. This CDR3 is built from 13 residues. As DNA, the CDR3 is TGTGCCAGCAGCGGGAGGTCTTACTACGAGCAGTACTTC. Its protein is CASSGRSYYEQYF.